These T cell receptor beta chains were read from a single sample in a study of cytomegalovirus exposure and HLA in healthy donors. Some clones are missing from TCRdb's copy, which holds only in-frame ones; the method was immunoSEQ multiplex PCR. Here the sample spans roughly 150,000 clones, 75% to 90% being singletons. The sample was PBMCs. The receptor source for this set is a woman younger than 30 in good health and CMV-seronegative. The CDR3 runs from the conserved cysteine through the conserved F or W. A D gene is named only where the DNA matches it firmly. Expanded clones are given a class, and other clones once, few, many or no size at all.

TGTGCCAGCAGCCTCGGGACTAGCGGGGAGACCCAGTACTTC,CASSLGTSGETQYF,TRBV2,TRBD2,NA,TRBJ2-5
TGTGCCAGCAGCCCGCGACTAGCGGGGACGACCTACGAGCAGTACTTC,CASSPRLAGTTYEQYF,TRBV7-2,TRBD2,NA,TRBJ2-7
TGTGCCAGTAGTCGTACAGGGGGGCAGCCCCAGCATTTT,CASSRTGGQPQHF,TRBV19,TRBD1,few,TRBJ1-5
TGTGCCAGCAGCTTAGGGGGGGGCGAGCAGTTCTTC,CASSLGGGEQFF,TRBV11-2,NA,few,TRBJ2-1
TGTGCCAGCAGTGACGCGGGCGCCCGTTCCTTAAACGGGGAGCTGTTTTTT,CASSDAGARSLNGELFF,TRBV2,NA,NA,TRBJ2-2
TGTGCCAGCAGCTTAGAAGTTCGCGACAGGCGGTACTTC,CASSLEVRDRRYF,TRBV7-2,NA,NA,TRBJ2-4
TGCGCCAGCAGCCAAGGGGGGACAGGGATGGATGGCTACACCTTC,CASSQGGTGMDGYTF,TRBV4-1,TRBD1,NA,TRBJ1-2
TGTGCCAGCAGTTTAAAATTAGGGACTAGCGGGGGGCTCTACGAGCAGTACTTC,CASSLKLGTSGGLYEQYF,TRBV27,TRBD2,once,TRBJ2-7
TGCGCCAGCAGCTTGGGTTGGGGGGAAGGAGGCTACACCTTC,CASSLGWGEGGYTF,TRBV5-1,NA,NA,TRBJ1-2
TGCGCCAGCAGCCAAGGAATCTGGTTAGACACTGAAGCTTTCTTT,CASSQGIWLDTEAFF,TRBV4-3,NA,NA,TRBJ1-1
TGTGCCAGCAGCTTAACCCAGGGGGCCTATGGCTACACCTTC,CASSLTQGAYGYTF,TRBV7-9,TRBD1,NA,TRBJ1-2
TGTGCCAGCAGCCGCGGGACTAGCGGGGCCTACGAGCAGTACTTC,CASSRGTSGAYEQYF,TRBV7-2,TRBD2,NA,TRBJ2-7
TGTGCCAGCAGTCCAGGGGCGACGGAGACCCAGTACTTC,CASSPGATETQYF,TRBV6-5,NA,NA,TRBJ2-5
TGTGCCAGCAGCCCCCCGGTTGGTTCCCACACAGATACGCAGTATTTT,CASSPPVGSHTDTQYF,TRBV7-9,NA,once,TRBJ2-3
TGTGCCAGCAGCCAGGGGAGGAACACTGAAGCTTTCTTT,CASSQGRNTEAFF,TRBV14,NA,NA,TRBJ1-1
TGCGCCAGCAGCCGGGGGGGCCTCAATGAGCAGTTCTTC,CASSRGGLNEQFF,TRBV4-1,NA,many,TRBJ2-1
TGTGCCAGCAGCTTAAAAGGGGGCCCCTATGGCTACACCTTC,CASSLKGGPYGYTF,TRBV7-9,TRBD1,NA,TRBJ1-2
TGTGCCACCAGCAGAGATTTAGCGGGGGAAGAGCAGTTCTTC,CATSRDLAGEEQFF,TRBV15,TRBD2,NA,TRBJ2-1
TGTGCCAGCAGTGAAAAGGGACAGGGACGTTACGAGCAGTACTTC,CASSEKGQGRYEQYF,TRBV2,TRBD1,many,TRBJ2-7
TGTGCCTGGAATGTTGACAGGTCAAGTGAAAAACTGTTTTTT,CAWNVDRSSEKLFF,TRBV30,NA,NA,TRBJ1-4
TGTGCCTGGAGCGAGGGCAGGTTCGACACTGAAGCTTTCTTT,CAWSEGRFDTEAFF,TRBV30,NA,NA,TRBJ1-1
TGTGCCAGCAGGACTAGCACAGATACGCAGTATTTT,CASRTSTDTQYF,TRBV27,NA,NA,TRBJ2-3